The 28 T cell receptor beta chains below come from one sample, sequenced in a study of response to subunit inactivated influenza vaccine. Each CDR3 protein is one row after TCRdb ran MiXCR on the RT-PCR reads. The sample contains just under 550,000 distinct CDR3 sequences, roughly a quarter of which appear only once. These data also featured in a second study, about T cells expressing NK-cell markers. That paper notes: TCR beta libraries carry UMIs added by 5'RACE template switching.

The specimen was CD4+ T cells sorted from PBMCs, collected 11 to 12 days after vaccination. Receptors originate from a man over 45 who received an inactivated influenza vaccine.

The chain has TRBV5-6 and TRBJ1-1; D is ambiguous. The CDR3 is made up of 13 amino acids. Trimming removed 2 bases from V and 4 bases from J, with 9 bases in between. In germline, CDR1 is SGHDT, CDR2 YYEEEE. CDR3 DNA: TGTGCCAGCAGCTTAGACCGGCGCACTGAAGCTTTCTTT. It yields the protein CASSLDRRTEAFF.

This chain joins TRBV7-2 and TRBJ2-5; D uncertain. Germline-derived CDR1 and CDR2 are SGHTA and FQGNSA. V shed 6 bases and J shed 2 bases, with 10 bases lying between them. The CDR3 sequence is 13 residues long. CDR3 sequence: CASRGFGQETQYF. CDR3 DNA: TGTGCCAGCAGAGGGTTCGGACAAGAGACCCAGTACTTC. Drawing the rest from reference TRBV7-2 and TRBJ2-5, the complete variable domain is GAGVSQSPSNKVTEKGKDVELRCDPISGHTALYWYRQSLGQGLEFLIYFQGNSAPDKSGLPSDRFSAERTGGSVSTLTIQRTQQEDSAVYLCASRGFGQETQYFGPGTRLLVL.

This clonotype was seen a few times. V is TRBV20-1 and J is TRBJ2-1; 7 bases align to TRBD1. J was trimmed by 4 bases and V by 6 bases; bases with no gene match: 12. The CDR3 extends over 15 amino acids. CDR1 is DFQATT, CDR2 SNEGSKA, per germline (reference sequence). Here the CDR3 reads CSALNSGQKYNEQFF. CDR3 sequence (DNA): TGCAGTGCCTTAAACTCGGGACAGAAATACAATGAGCAGTTCTTC.

This clonotype was counted between two and nine times. The chain recombines TRBV4-1 with TRBJ2-2, with 7 bases that match TRBD1. Trimming cost V 2 bases and J 7 bases; bases outside gene matches: 4. This CDR3 region has 14 residues. CDR1 and CDR2 from the germline V gene are MGHRA and YSYEKL. CDR3: CASSQQGVIGELFF. CDR3 DNA sequence: TGCGCCAGCAGCCAACAGGGGGTCATCGGGGAGCTGTTTTTT.

This clonotype was observed once. The chain links TRBV4-2 to TRBJ1-1, with 12 positions matching TRBD1. The ends lost 4 bases at V and 0 bases at J; junction bases unmatched: 21. The CDR3 consists of 22 residues. Germline V gene sequence: CDR1 LGHNA, CDR2 YNFKEQ. CDR3 sequence reads: CASSPHTGTGGRLLPMNTEAFF. In DNA, the CDR3 is TGTGCCAGCAGCCCCCACACCGGGACAGGGGGCAGATTGCTTCCTATGAACACTGAAGCTTTCTTT.

This clonotype was counted ten times or more. The V call is TRBV7-2, the J call TRBJ2-7; D perhaps matches TRBD1 (6 bases). The germline CDR1 and CDR2 sequences are SGHTA and FQGNSA. Trimming removed 1 base at V and 2 bases at J, with 9 bases between. The CDR3 is 14 amino acids. CDR3 loop: CASSLGQVTYEQYF. The CDR3 nucleotides are TGTGCCAGCAGCTTAGGACAGGTTACCTACGAGCAGTACTTC.

This clonotype was seen a handful of times. The chain is built from TRBV4-1 and TRBJ2-1; the D is unclear. CDR1 is MGHRA, CDR2 YSYEKL, per germline. Trimming stripped 0 bases from V and 5 bases from J, with 14 bases between. The CDR3 runs 16 residues. The CDR3: CASSQDWGTINNEQFF. As DNA, the CDR3 is TGCGCCAGCAGCCAAGATTGGGGTACGATAAACAATGAGCAGTTCTTC.

V and J are TRBV5-1 and TRBJ2-7; D not resolved. The CDR3 length is 14 residues. Germline CDR1 and CDR2: SGHRS and YFSETQ. Trimming shortened V by 4 bases and J by 2 bases, and 13 bases separated the two germline ends. CDR3 DNA sequence: TGCGCCAGCAGCCCGACACGTCCAACCTACGAGCAGTACTTC. Amino acid sequence: CASSPTRPTYEQYF. The whole variable domain, remainder taken from reference TRBV5-1 and TRBJ2-7, is KAGVTQTPRYLIKTRGQQVTLSCSPISGHRSVSWYQQTPGQGLQFLFEYFSETQRNKGNFPGRFSGRQFSNSRSEMNVSTLELGDSALYLCASSPTRPTYEQYFGPGTRLTVT.

This clonotype was found a few times. V gene TRBV11-1 combines with J gene TRBJ2-1; tentative D call: TRBD1 (6 bases). V lost 6 bases and J 0 bases, leaving 12 bases between the germline ends. The CDR3 is 15 amino acids. Per germline, CDR1 SGHAT and CDR2 FQDESV (reference sequence). CDR3: CASSRTGFSYNEQFF. The CDR3 bases are TGTGCCAGCAGTCGAACAGGGTTCTCCTACAATGAGCAGTTCTTC.

This clonotype has ten or more counts. The rearrangement uses TRBV14 and TRBJ2-3, with D tentatively TRBD2 (5 bases). This CDR3 has 14 residues. V was trimmed by 6 bases and J by 3 bases, leaving 13 bases between them. From germline, CDR1 is SGHDN and CDR2 FVKESK. This CDR3 is CASSPQRLTDTQYF. CDR3 DNA sequence: TGTGCCAGCAGTCCCCAGCGGCTAACAGATACGCAGTATTTT.

This clonotype turned up a few times. The gene calls are TRBV5-1 and TRBJ1-4; maybe TRBD1 (6 bases). There are 15 residues in the CDR3. Trimming left V 5 bases short and J 6 bases short, with 17 bases between. From germline, CDR1 is SGHRS and CDR2 YFSETQ. CDR3 protein: CASRLLGGPDEKLFF. The CDR3, as DNA: TGCGCCAGCAGACTACTCGGGGGGCCCGATGAAAAACTGTTTTTT.

The CDR3 reads CSFYGYTF. The DNA of the CDR3 is TGCAGTTTCTATGGCTACACCTTC. The V gene is TRBV20-1, the J gene TRBJ1-2; D unclear. Per the germline V gene, CDR1 is DFQATT and CDR2 is SNEGSKA (reference sequence). CDR3 length equals 8 residues. The V end lost 8 bases, the J end lost 4 bases, and 2 bases lay between the germline ends.

CDR3 region: CASSLTGGPETQYF. CDR3 bases: TGCGCCAGCAGCCTGACAGGGGGCCCAGAGACCCAGTACTTC. This chain joins TRBV5-1 and TRBJ2-5, with 10 bases fitting TRBD1. Germline trimming cut 4 bases from V and 4 bases from J; bases unmatched to any gene: 4. This CDR3 is 14 amino acids long. In germline, CDR1 is SGHRS, CDR2 YFSETQ.

This clonotype was counted a few times. The chain uses TRBV10-3 and TRBJ2-7, with D possibly matching TRBD2 (5 bases). The ends were cut back, 9 bases at V and 0 bases at J, with 9 bases in the middle. The CDR3 runs to 12 residues. CDR1 is ENHRY, CDR2 SYGVKD, per germline. In DNA form, the CDR3 reads TGTGCCATTGGACTGAGCTCCTACGAGCAGTACTTC. Amino acids: CAIGLSSYEQYF.

This clonotype was recorded a few times. The chain is built from TRBV6-2 or TRBV6-3 and TRBJ1-5; D is ambiguous. This CDR3 contains 19 residues. V was shortened by 6 bases and J by 0 bases, with 24 bases between the two germline ends. Germline values: CDR1 MNHEY, CDR2 SVGEGT. CDR3 in amino acids: CASSGEAGASIHSNQPQHF. CDR3 in DNA: TGTGCCAGCAGCGGCGAGGCAGGCGCTTCCATTCATAGCAATCAGCCCCAGCATTTT.

V is TRBV9 and J is TRBJ2-1; the match to TRBD1 covers 10 bases. CDR1 and CDR2 (germline): SGDLS, YYNGEE. The CDR3 consists of 15 residues. V was pared by 6 bases and J by 4 bases, with 7 bases of the junction left unmatched. The DNA for the CDR3 is TGTGCCAGCACCCTAGGGGGACAGGGGTACAATGAGCAGTTCTTC. This gives the protein CASTLGGQGYNEQFF.

The V call is TRBV12-3 or TRBV12-4, the J call TRBJ2-6; 7 nucleotides line up with TRBD1. After removal of 6 bases from V and 4 bases from J, the junction contained 3 bases not matched to a gene. The CDR3 runs 14 residues. CDR3 region: CASRTGLGANVLTF. In nucleotides, the CDR3 is TGTGCCAGCAGGACAGGGTTGGGGGCCAACGTCCTGACTTTC.

This chain uses TRBV28 with TRBJ2-7; D may be TRBD1 or TRBD2 (5 bases each). V lost 7 bases to trimming and J lost 2 bases, with 15 bases between them. The CDR3 has 14 amino acids. Germline V lookup: CDR1 MDHEN, CDR2 SYDVKM. CDR3 region: CASKPGRQTYEQYF. The CDR3 region has the DNA TGTGCCAGCAAACCGGGACGGCAAACCTACGAGCAGTACTTC.

The CDR3 loop reads CASSLTSPNEQYF. DNA for the CDR3: TGTGCCAGCAGTTTAACTAGCCCCAACGAGCAGTACTTC. This sequence joins TRBV12-3 or TRBV12-4 and TRBJ2-7, with D perhaps TRBD2 (6 bases). V gave up 2 bases and J gave up 5 bases, with 10 bases separating them. The CDR3 sequence is 13 residues long.

In its sample, this clonotype was seen a few times. The rearrangement uses TRBV12-3 or TRBV12-4 and TRBJ2-7, with a possible D match to TRBD1 (5 bases). V was trimmed by 3 bases and J by 4 bases, leaving 16 bases between them. The CDR3 loop spans 15 amino acids. DNA of the CDR3: TGTGCCAGCAGTTTTAGTCCAGGGATGGGATACGAGCAGTACTTC. It specifies CASSFSPGMGYEQYF.

The sample holds a few counts of this clonotype. The rearrangement links TRBV11-2 to TRBJ1-1, with D possibly TRBD1 on 6 matching bases. V lost 4 bases, J lost 11 bases, and 23 bases lay in between. Germline V gives CDR1 SGHAT, CDR2 FQNNGV. There are 15 residues in the CDR3. CDR3 region: CASSSQYQQGLTAFF. The CDR3 nucleotides are TGTGCCAGCAGCTCCCAATACCAACAGGGTCTTACGGCTTTCTTT.

This clonotype was observed a few times. The V gene is TRBV24-1, the J gene TRBJ2-1; D gene unclear. The V and J ends lost 3 bases and 8 bases respectively, with 10 bases between them. The germline CDR1 and CDR2 sequences are KGHDR and SFDVKD. This CDR3 is built from 13 residues. The CDR3 protein is CATSDPPSHEQFF. CDR3 DNA sequence: TGTGCCACCAGTGATCCGCCAAGCCATGAGCAGTTCTTC.

The J gene is TRBJ1-2, the V gene TRBV18; TRBD1 aligns across 12 bases. Germline CDR1 KGHSH, CDR2 LQKENI. There are 16 residues in the CDR3. With 3 bases clipped from V and 2 bases from J, the junction kept 4 bases outside the gene matches. The CDR3 DNA reads TGTGCCAGCTCACCGGGGACAGGGGGCCCAAACTATGGCTACACCTTC. It codes for CASSPGTGGPNYGYTF.

The sample holds a few counts of this clonotype. V usage is TRBV12-5 and J usage is TRBJ2-7; D is ambiguous. Looked up from germline, CDR1 is LGHNT and CDR2 is FRNRAP. The germline V and J ends were trimmed by 2 bases and 2 bases, with 7 bases remaining between them. This CDR3 is built from 13 residues. In DNA, the CDR3 is TGTGCTAGTGGTTTGTACAGACCCTACGAGCAGTACTTC. The encoded protein is CASGLYRPYEQYF.

The V and J genes are TRBV5-1 and TRBJ2-7; a weak D match, TRBD2 (6 bases). V gave up 0 bases and J gave up 1 base, with 14 bases separating them. The germline V gene encodes CDR1 SGHRS and CDR2 YFSETQ. The CDR3 is 16 residues long. The CDR3 loop reads CASSLEGRGASYEQYF. The CDR3 DNA reads as TGCGCCAGCAGCTTGGAGGGTCGCGGGGCGTCCTACGAGCAGTACTTC.

This chain connects TRBV10-3 to TRBJ1-2; D not certain. CDR3 length: 14 residues. Trimming shortened V by 3 bases and J by 6 bases, and 14 bases separated the two germline ends. The germline V gene encodes CDR1 ENHRY and CDR2 SYGVKD. The chain's CDR3 is CAISDGFESNGYTF. The DNA for the CDR3 is TGTGCCATCAGTGATGGTTTTGAATCTAATGGCTACACCTTC.

This clonotype showed up many times. The chain carries TRBV4-2 and TRBJ2-1, with 7 bases identical to TRBD2. The CDR3 spans 13 residues. CDR1 and CDR2 from the germline V gene are LGHNA and YNFKEQ. J lost 12 bases, V lost 4 bases, and 9 bases had no gene match. The CDR3 is CASSPESGIRQFF. In DNA form, the CDR3 reads TGTGCCAGCAGCCCCGAGAGCGGGATAAGGCAGTTCTTC.

The rearrangement joins TRBV10-3 to TRBJ2-1; 11 bases are shared with TRBD2. The trim removed 6 bases at V and 4 bases at J, leaving 8 bases unmatched. The CDR3 sequence is 16 residues long. The germline V gene encodes CDR1 ENHRY and CDR2 SYGVKD. The CDR3 protein is CAISAGTSGDYNEQFF. The DNA of the CDR3 is TGTGCCATCAGCGCGGGGACTAGCGGAGATTACAATGAGCAGTTCTTC.